This entry concerns a single T cell receptor beta chain. No antigen is known for it. Base qualities are not recorded, but no much larger clone differs from it by a single base. The source of the sample is a study of cytomegalovirus exposure and HLA in healthy donors (dated by TCRdb to about 2017). Regarding the complete study: According to a later analysis, the 110 or so validation repertoires were produced on the same platform as the 680 or so repertoires of the first cohort. The aim of the study was to test whether cataloging public T cell receptors could identify signatures of past pathogen exposure. A separate validation cohort of some 130 different subjects was used in addition to the approximately 610-subject first cohort. High-throughput TCR immunosequencing, statistical association of individual TCRs with disease status, and machine learning were combined to predict cytomegalovirus infection status. The paper as a whole reports these results and caveats: Three of the identified cytomegalovirus-associated TCR beta chains were confirmed in vitro to be specific for cytomegalovirus antigens. The validation cohort had no HLA typing available for a later analysis, so co-occurrence within that cohort was assessed over all 120 or so repertoires. Cytomegalovirus status was reported to be diagnosed by the classifier with high specificity and sensitivity in both the original and validation cohorts. Across donors, most TCR sequences were observed very rarely, whereas some public TCRs were present in many individuals. In the study, 150 to 200 TCR beta chains were listed as associated with cytomegalovirus. The authors suggested that the approach could potentially be generalized to other disease states and immunological phenotypes. A later analysis found that TCRs clustered in the first cohort also tended to co-occur in the 130 or so validation repertoires, with 94% of cluster scores above 0.

Receptor amplification or capture employed the immunoSEQ multiplex PCR assay. In the source study's methods: A statistical classification framework was developed to diagnose cytomegalovirus status using the catalog of TCR beta chain sequences. Drawn from immuneACCESS, this table holds only the in-frame rearrangements with V and J called that TCRdb kept. Clones are partly lost; checked studies trace under half to an unresolved V gene and leave the rest unexplained. That table is the source of V, J and clone size, and D and trimming were worked out from the DNA. This sample holds 100,000 or so clones; approximately 86% were observed only once. 3% to 4% of the sample comes from the top ten. CDR1 and CDR2 (MDHEN, SYDVKM) derive from the germline V gene. The junction carries 9 bases between V and J, which are trimmed by 6 bases and 4 bases respectively. From the cysteine through the phenylalanine, the CDR3 covers 12 amino acids. The DNA shown is the 36-base CDR3, in frame from base 1.

Donors formed part of the validation cohort, which comprised 120 subjects and was distinct from the first cohort of under 850 subjects. The sequencing input was PBMCs. This TCR came from a young woman in good health and CMV-seropositive. The chain employs TRBV28 and TRBJ1-2; no D gene call is confident. The sequenced DNA is TGTGCCAGCAGATCGAGCCTCTATGGCTACACCTTC. It is translated as CASRSSLYGYTF.